What follows are 12 T cell receptor beta chains derived from one specimen sequenced in a study of T cell responses to AZD1222 COVID-19 vaccine. The table came from immunoSEQ multiplex PCR; TCRdb's copy has only in-frame clones and leaves some out. The sample has under 200,000 clones, around 93% seen once. The specimen was peripheral blood, collected on day 0 of AZD1222 vaccination. These receptors came from an adult in good health.

In the case of this clone: Since the CDR3 does not end with the conserved phenylalanine or tryptophan, this likely comes from a read error. No DNA is shown, since the ends of the CDR3 on it are uncertain; the CDR3 is the one TCRdb lists. The genes are TRBV7-9 and TRBJ2-7; the table's D gene call, TRBD2, was not cross checked with the DNA. Germline CDR1 reads SEHNR; CDR2 reads FQNEAQ (reference sequence). The CDR3 contains 16 residues when both ends are counted. The CDR3: CASSPLATSGRHGPFN.

The chain has TRBV28 and TRBJ1-2, with unresolved D. Per germline, CDR1 MDHEN and CDR2 SYDVKM. Between the trimmed V and J ends, which lost 4 bases and 4 bases, there was a span of 25 bases. The CDR3 totals 18 residues. The CDR3 bases are TGTGCCAGCAGTTACCCCCCGCCCACCGCCCGGTATAGCTATGGCTACACCTTC. This translates into CASSYPPPTARYSYGYTF.

The chain recombines TRBV6-1 with TRBJ2-4, with a tentative D call TRBD2 (6 bases). This CDR3 spans 13 amino acids. V was cut by 3 bases and J by 6 bases, with 9 bases left in between. Germline V gene lookup returns CDR1 MNHNS and CDR2 SASEGT. The CDR3 nucleotides are TGTGCCAGCAGTGATGGGGACTTAAACATTCAGTACTTC. It translates to CASSDGDLNIQYF.

The V gene is TRBV18, the J gene TRBJ1-1; 9 nucleotides line up with TRBD1. The CDR3 is 16 residues long. The germline V gene has CDR1 KGHSH and CDR2 LQKENI. The ends lost 0 bases at V and 0 bases at J; junction bases unmatched: 2. The CDR3 is CASSPPTGGMNTEAFF. The CDR3 DNA follows: TGTGCCAGCTCACCACCGACAGGGGGTATGAACACTGAAGCTTTCTTT.

The gene calls are TRBV28 and TRBJ2-3; 7 nucleotides line up with TRBD1. The CDR3 has 15 amino acids. V dropped 6 bases and J dropped 2; count of bases not matched to a gene: 8. Looked up from germline, CDR1 is MDHEN and CDR2 is SYDVKM. CDR3 protein: CASSSSGGYTDTQYF. CDR3 in DNA: TGTGCCAGCAGCTCCTCAGGGGGATACACAGATACGCAGTATTTT.

This clone was seen just once. The V call is TRBV3-1 (or the pseudogene TRBV3-2), the J call TRBJ2-7, with D unresolved. The germline V and J ends were trimmed by 1 base and 6 bases, with 13 bases remaining between them. CDR3 length: 14 amino acids. The germline gives CDR1 LGHDT, CDR2 YNNKEL (reference sequence). In nucleotides, the CDR3 is TGTGCCAGCAGCCAAGTGTTAACGGCAATCGAGCAGTACTTC. Translation gives CASSQVLTAIEQYF.

The V gene is TRBV5-1, the J gene TRBJ2-3, with 8 nucleotides matching TRBD2. V lost 0 bases to trimming and J lost 1 base; unmatched junction nucleotides: 7. The CDR3 covers 17 residues. Germline V gene sequence: CDR1 SGHRS, CDR2 YFSETQ. CDR3 DNA sequence: TGCGCCAGCAGCTTGGTTACTAGCGGAGGGGGCACAGATACGCAGTATTTT. Amino acids: CASSLVTSGGGTDTQYF.

The chain has TRBV5-1 and TRBJ1-6; 9 bases are a match to TRBD1. The CDR3 length is 17 residues. CDR1 and CDR2 from the germline V gene are SGHRS and YFSETQ. After removal of 1 base from V and 9 bases from J, the junction contained 11 bases not matched to a gene. The CDR3 sequence: CASSLRTGGQGVSPLHF. CDR3 DNA: TGCGCCAGCAGCTTGAGGACCGGGGGACAGGGCGTTTCACCCCTCCACTTT.

The V and J genes are TRBV4-1 and TRBJ1-2; no firm D call. The V gene lost 3 bases and the J gene lost 2 bases, with 13 bases spanning the gap. The CDR3 is made up of 15 amino acids. Germline V CDR1 and CDR2: MGHRA, YSYEKL. The CDR3 protein is CASSHPPPGNYGYTF. CDR3 DNA sequence: TGCGCCAGCAGCCATCCACCCCCGGGAAACTATGGCTACACCTTC.

This clone was counted a few times. This chain uses TRBV15 with TRBJ1-6, with 10 bases that match TRBD1. The CDR3 is 18 residues long. The J segment lost 6 bases and the V segment lost 4 bases, leaving 12 bases of the junction unmatched. Germline CDR1 is LNHNV and CDR2 is YYDKDF (reference sequence). The CDR3 loop reads CATSTRGRGQGRNSPLHF. The CDR3 nucleotides read TGTGCCACCAGCACCCGAGGACGGGGACAGGGGCGTAATTCACCCCTCCACTTT.

The rearrangement uses TRBV11-2 and TRBJ1-3, with unresolved D. CDR3 length equals 13 residues. V dropped 5 bases and J dropped 4 bases, with 9 bases sitting between them. Germline V lookup: CDR1 SGHAT, CDR2 FQNNGV. The DNA for the CDR3 is TGTGCCAGCAGCCATTTCCGAGGAAACACCATATATTTT. It specifies CASSHFRGNTIYF.

J is TRBJ1-3 and V is TRBV4-3, with unresolved D. This CDR3 region has 16 residues. The ends were cut back, 0 bases at V and 0 bases at J, with 9 bases in the middle. From germline, CDR1 is LGHNA and CDR2 YSLEER. The CDR3 coding sequence is TGCGCCAGCAGCCAAGATTCCGTAAGCTCTGGAAACACCATATATTTT. As protein: CASSQDSVSSGNTIYF.